The clone carrying this T cell receptor beta chain appeared a single time. Antigen specificity is unknown. The CDR3 runs to 14 residues. The ends were cut back, 9 bases at V and 2 bases at J, with 15 bases in the middle. CDR1 is SGHDN, CDR2 FVKESK, per germline. This entry belongs to a study of STAT5B mutations in CD4+ large granular lymphocyte leukemia. Findings and caveats of the study: Data were not HLA-matched across samples. TRBV06-family usage was enriched in top patient clones (8/27) versus controls (2/35). Patient CD4-sorted repertoires looked more clonal than healthy CD4+ repertoires, even without putative leukemic clones.

This was a survey-level run. Measured with immunoSEQ multiplex PCR; TCRdb has only the in-frame clones, and not every one. This table holds roughly 46,000 clones, approximately 84% found once. The chain couples TRBV14 to TRBJ2-3; D gene uncertain. The source is a human donor in good health. Sequenced: CD4+ T cells from blood buffy coats. CDR3: CARNSRTTTDTQYF. As DNA, the CDR3 is TGTGCCAGAAACAGCAGGACGACCACAGATACGCAGTATTTT.